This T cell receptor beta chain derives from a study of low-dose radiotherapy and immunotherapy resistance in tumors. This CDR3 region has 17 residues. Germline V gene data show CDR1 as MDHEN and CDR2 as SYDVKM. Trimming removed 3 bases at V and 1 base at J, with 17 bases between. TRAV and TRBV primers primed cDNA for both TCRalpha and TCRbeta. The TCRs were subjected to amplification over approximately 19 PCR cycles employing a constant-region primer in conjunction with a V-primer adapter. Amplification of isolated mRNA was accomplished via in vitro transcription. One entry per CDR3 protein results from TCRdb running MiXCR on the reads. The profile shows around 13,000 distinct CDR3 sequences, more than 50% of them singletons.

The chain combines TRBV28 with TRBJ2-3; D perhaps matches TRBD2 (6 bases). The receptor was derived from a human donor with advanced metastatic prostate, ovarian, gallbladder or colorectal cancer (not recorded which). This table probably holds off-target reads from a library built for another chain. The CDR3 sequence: CASSFFSGVGGTDTQYF. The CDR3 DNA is TGTGCCAGCAGTTTTTTCTCGGGAGTAGGTGGCACAGATACGCAGTATTTT.